This T cell receptor beta chain comes out of a study of CXCR3-negative and CXCR3-positive naive CD8 T cells. Every CD8+ T cell subset underwent triplicate sorting at roughly 300,000 cells apiece. As to this clonotype: Its antigen is not known.

CDR1 is LNHNV and CDR2 is YYDKDF in the germline V gene (reference sequence). The CDR3 spans 14 residues. Carrying UMI labels, the TRB cDNA libraries were prepared through 5' RACE. TCRdb derives one entry per CDR3 protein from the 5' RACE reads, leaving out DNA. Seen in this sample are tens of thousands of distinct CDR3 sequences; the ten most common clones hold 4% to 5.5%. Findings and caveats of the study: Cryopreserved cells partially lost CXCR3 expression, and fresh PBMCs were used in most assays. Hydrophobicity was higher for TRB CDR3s found in CXCR3-positive naive cells than in CXCR3-negative naive cells. Naive subsets had comparable surface CD5; TCR strength was inferred from TRB CDR3 properties. CXCR3-negative and CXCR3-positive naive cells shared comparable TRBV-TRBJ usage, but memory cells did not.

Material: naive CXCR3+ CD8+ T cells from blood. Subset described: CD45RO-CCR7+CD27+CD95- naive CD8+ T cells expressing CXCR3 (TNR3+). The V gene is TRBV15, the J gene TRBJ2-5; TCRdb names TRBD1, which stays unverified in the absence of DNA. The clonotype was recovered from a human donor in good health. Some clones in this sample may be carry-over from other donors' samples. CDR3 loop: CATWDGRDKETQYF.